This T cell receptor (beta chain) appears in the sequencing data of a study of blood T cell repertoires in COVID-19. Overall study context: PBMCs, B-cell-depleted T cells, or T cells were the source of the cDNA or gDNA that made up the material.

Participants came from 20 to 25 US areas, aged roughly 18 to 95 years. The study assigned cohorts using participant-reported clinical history. The CDR3 is 16 amino acids. Trimming took 4 bases from V and 2 from J, leaving 16 bases between them. From germline, CDR1 is SNHLY and CDR2 FYNNEI. As processed by the authors: Counts of nucleated cells, estimated from reference gene primer amplification, were obtained. Produced via immunoSEQ multiplex PCR; TCRdb's table is partial and in-frame only. The V and J calls and clone size are taken from that table; D and trimming were inferred from the DNA. This sample carries roughly 250,000 clones, around nine tenths of them seen once, and the ten largest clones take around 10%.

The receptor's source is a man aged 40-55 years who had recovered from COVID-19. This chain uses TRBV2 with TRBJ2-3; D is possibly TRBD2 (5 bases). Specimen: PBMCs or T cells enriched from blood (not recorded which). The DNA for the CDR3 is TGTGCCAGCAGTGCGTCCCTAGCCCGAACCACAGATACGCAGTATTTT. Its protein is CASSASLARTTDTQYF.